A single sample is the source of the 22 T cell receptor beta chains below, sequenced in a study of T cells in localized non-small cell lung cancer. The method was immunoSEQ multiplex PCR; TCRdb's version includes in-frame clones alone and lacks a portion of them. The table has 45,000 to 60,000 clones, 75% to 90% seen once; the top ten hold roughly 5.1%. The sequenced sample was peripheral blood, obtained before any cancer treatment. Every receptor here comes from a woman between 35 and 70 years old with stage I lung adenocarcinoma.

The genes are TRBV6-1 and TRBJ1-1; 7 bases map to TRBD1. Trimming at V came to 5 bases and at J to 3 bases, leaving 9 bases not matched to a gene. This CDR3 comprises 15 residues. CDR1 is MNHNS, CDR2 SASEGT, per germline. The CDR3 DNA reads TGTGCCAGCAGTATCCTAGACAGGGCCCACACTGAAGCTTTCTTT. Translation gives CASSILDRAHTEAFF.

The CDR3 spells CASSTGVADTQYF. Here the CDR3 DNA reads TGTGCCAGCTCGACAGGGGTAGCAGATACGCAGTATTTT. The V gene is TRBV19, the J gene TRBJ2-3; 8 bases align to TRBD1. This CDR3 contains 13 residues. CDR1 and CDR2 (germline): LNHDA, SQIVND (reference sequence). The V and J ends lost 9 bases and 4 bases, in that order; junction bases with no gene match: 6.

This clone was seen a single time. The chain carries TRBV5-1 and TRBJ2-5; no reliable D call. With 0 bases removed from V and 2 bases from J, the gap between germline ends came to 14 bases. This CDR3 has 16 amino acids. Germline V gene lookup returns CDR1 SGHRS and CDR2 YFSETQ. The CDR3 region is CASSLGQAILQETQYF. The CDR3 region has the DNA TGCGCCAGCAGCTTGGGTCAGGCTATCCTACAAGAGACCCAGTACTTC.

The rearrangement uses TRBV7-2 and TRBJ1-6, with D unclear. Trimming cost V 1 base and J 7 bases, with 11 bases left between them. The CDR3 consists of 15 residues. Germline V gene sequence: CDR1 SGHTA, CDR2 FQGNSA. The CDR3 loop reads CASSLGHAGNSPLHF. CDR3 DNA: TGTGCCAGCAGCTTAGGTCATGCGGGCAATTCACCCCTCCACTTT. Filled out from reference TRBV7-2 and TRBJ1-6, the complete variable domain reads GAGVSQSPSNKVTEKGKDVELRCDPISGHTALYWYRQSLGQGLEFLIYFQGNSAPDKSGLPSDRFSAERTGGSVSTLTIQRTQQEDSAVYLCASSLGHAGNSPLHFGNGTRLTVT.

This clone has a handful of counts. The gene calls are TRBV27 and TRBJ1-2; D call uncertain. CDR3 length equals 14 residues. From germline, CDR1 is MNHEY and CDR2 SMNVEV (reference sequence). V was shortened by 5 bases and J by 4 bases, with 14 bases between the two germline ends. The DNA for the CDR3 is TGTGCCAGCAGTCCACTTGGGGAAGTCTATGGCTACACCTTC. This codes for CASSPLGEVYGYTF.

The CDR3 here is CASSSRSGGYEQYF. Here the CDR3 DNA reads TGTGCCAGCAGCTCTCGAAGCGGGGGATACGAGCAGTACTTC. This chain links TRBV7-2 with TRBJ2-7, with 8 bases identical to TRBD2. In germline, CDR1 is SGHTA, CDR2 FQGNSA. The CDR3 extends over 14 amino acids. V trimming: 4 bases; J trimming: 4 bases; junction bases outside the gene matches: 6.

This clone was detected only once. The V call is TRBV5-8, the J call TRBJ1-2; the D is unclear. CDR3 length: 14 amino acids. The germline V gene encodes CDR1 SGHTS and CDR2 YDEGEE. V dropped 4 bases and J dropped 5 bases, with 15 bases sitting between them. CDR3: CASSPGPGSYGYTF. DNA of the CDR3: TGTGCCAGCAGCCCGGGCCCGGGATCATATGGCTACACCTTC.

The V call is TRBV4-1, the J call TRBJ1-2; possible D gene TRBD1, 5 bases. V shed 1 base and J shed 0 bases, with 12 bases lying between them. The CDR3 runs 16 residues. Germline V gives CDR1 MGHRA, CDR2 YSYEKL. In nucleotides, the CDR3 is TGCGCCAGCAGCCAAGGGGGGGTTGGAACTAACTATGGCTACACCTTC. This codes for CASSQGGVGTNYGYTF.

The genes are TRBV2 and TRBJ2-7; 11 bases line up with TRBD1. V gave up 5 bases and J gave up 2 bases; unmatched junction bases: 5. This CDR3 has 15 amino acids. Germline-derived CDR1 and CDR2 are SNHLY and FYNNEI. CDR3 residues: CASSNAGQGAYEQYF. CDR3 nucleotides: TGTGCCAGCAGTAACGCGGGACAGGGGGCCTACGAGCAGTACTTC.

The chain links TRBV7-2 to TRBJ2-4, with D unresolved. The CDR3 runs to 14 residues. Between the trimmed V and J ends, which lost 4 bases and 4 bases, there was a span of 11 bases. Germline V gives CDR1 SGHTA, CDR2 FQGNSA. The CDR3 nucleotides are TGTGCCAGCAGCTACGACCCAGCGAAAAACATTCAGTACTTC. The encoded protein is CASSYDPAKNIQYF.

This chain connects TRBV15 to TRBJ2-7; no definite D call. V gave up 1 base and J gave up 4 bases, with 8 bases separating them. Germline V lookup: CDR1 LNHNV, CDR2 YYDKDF (reference sequence). The CDR3 sequence is 13 residues long. CDR3 nucleotides: TGTGCCACCAGCAGAGTGCCTGGTTACGAGCAGTACTTC. Protein: CATSRVPGYEQYF.

The chain employs TRBV10-2 and TRBJ1-6; 12 nucleotides align to TRBD1. V lost 6 bases and J lost 0; bases outside the gene matches: 6. From germline, CDR1 is WSHSY and CDR2 SAAADI. This CDR3 comprises 18 residues. The CDR3 loop is CASRFGTGGPSYNSPLHF. The DNA for the CDR3 is TGCGCCAGCAGATTCGGGACAGGGGGCCCCTCCTATAATTCACCCCTCCACTTT.

The chain carries TRBV7-8 and TRBJ2-7; possible D gene TRBD1, 5 bases. V was trimmed by 1 base and J by 1 base, leaving 8 bases between them. CDR3 length: 14 residues. Germline loops: CDR1 SGHVS, CDR2 FQNEAQ. As DNA, the CDR3 is TGTGCCAGCAGCTTAGAAGACAGATCCTACGAGCAGTACTTC. Its protein product is CASSLEDRSYEQYF. Filled out from reference TRBV7-8 and TRBJ2-7, the complete variable domain reads GAGVSQSPRYKVAKRGQDVALRCDPISGHVSLFWYQQALGQGPEFLTYFQNEAQLDKSGLPSDRFFAERPEGSVSTLKIQRTQQEDSAVYLCASSLEDRSYEQYFGPGTRLTVT.

This chain uses TRBV6-9 with TRBJ1-3, with D uncertain. The CDR3 is 15 residues long. CDR1 is MNHGY and CDR2 is SVAAGI in the germline V gene. V was clipped by 3 bases and J by 0 bases, with 9 bases between them. The CDR3 sequence: CASSYLETSGNTIYF. The CDR3 DNA is TGTGCCAGCAGTTACTTGGAGACCTCTGGAAACACCATATATTTT.

This sequence joins TRBV19 and TRBJ1-4; D uncertain. The CDR3 is 16 residues long. CDR1 LNHDA and CDR2 SQIVND come from the germline V gene (reference sequence). V lost 3 bases, J lost 0 bases, and 11 bases lay in between. CDR3 in amino acids: CASSIDRRPTNEKLFF. CDR3 sequence (DNA): TGTGCCAGTAGTATTGACCGGCGACCAACTAATGAAAAACTGTTTTTT.

The V call is TRBV7-2, the J call TRBJ2-1, with TRBD2 identical over 11 bases. The germline CDR1 and CDR2 sequences are SGHTA and FQGNSA. The CDR3 totals 18 residues. V lost 2 bases and J lost 1; bases outside the gene matches: 7. DNA for the CDR3: TGTGCCAGCAGCTTATTGAGGGCTAGCGGGGGGTCCTACAATGAGCAGTTCTTC. Its translation: CASSLLRASGGSYNEQFF.

V usage is TRBV7-9 and J usage is TRBJ1-4; 10 bases fit TRBD1. CDR1 is SEHNR and CDR2 is FQNEAQ in the germline V gene (reference sequence). The CDR3 covers 16 residues. V lost 0 bases, J lost 5 bases, and 3 bases stayed unmatched. The CDR3 DNA reads as TGTGCCAGCAGCTTAGCCGCGGGACAGGGGAATGAAAAACTGTTTTTT. Residues: CASSLAAGQGNEKLFF.

The chain uses TRBV19 and TRBJ1-4, with TRBD1 as a possible D gene (5 bases). V lost 3 bases to trimming and J lost 1 base, with 6 bases between them. This CDR3 has 14 amino acids. CDR1 and CDR2 from the germline V gene are LNHDA and SQIVND (reference sequence). The DNA for the CDR3 is TGTGCCAGTAGTATCAGGGTAACTAATGAAAAACTGTTTTTT. Protein sequence: CASSIRVTNEKLFF.

The chain recombines TRBV6-1 with TRBJ2-1; 9 bases map to TRBD1. CDR3 length: 16 residues. V dropped 3 bases and J dropped 6; count of bases not matched to a gene: 9. CDR1 and CDR2 from the germline V gene are MNHNS and SASEGT. In DNA form, the CDR3 reads TGTGCCAGCAGTGATGGGGGCGGGACAGGGCTCAATGAGCAGTTCTTC. Translated: CASSDGGGTGLNEQFF.

V and J are TRBV29-1 and TRBJ2-5; possibly TRBD2 for D (6 bases). Germline loops: CDR1 SQVTM, CDR2 ANQGSEA. This CDR3 region has 13 residues. The V and J ends lost 2 bases and 5 bases respectively, with 12 bases between them. The CDR3 loop reads CSVELGGVETQYF. The CDR3 region has the DNA TGCAGCGTTGAACTGGGGGGTGTCGAGACCCAGTACTTC.

This clone was found once. The V and J genes are TRBV6-1 and TRBJ2-7; weak D call: TRBD1 (5 bases). The germline gives CDR1 MNHNS, CDR2 SASEGT. The V and J ends lost 1 base and 1 base respectively, with 11 bases between them. This CDR3 spans 15 amino acids. Here the CDR3 reads CASSEVRTLSYEQYF. CDR3 bases: TGTGCCAGCAGTGAAGTTCGGACACTATCCTACGAGCAGTACTTC.

The rearrangement uses TRBV7-8 and TRBJ1-5; a weak D match, TRBD1 (5 bases). Trimming took off 6 bases at V and 1 base at J, with 16 bases between the two ends. CDR1 and CDR2 (germline): SGHVS, FQNEAQ. The CDR3 length is 16 residues. CDR3 sequence (DNA): TGTGCCAGCAGGAGGGGAGGGGCGGAGAGCAATCAGCCCCAGCATTTT. Translation gives CASRRGGAESNQPQHF.